The TCR beta chain under discussion was sequenced for a study of blood T cell repertoires in COVID-19. On the study more broadly: Specimens from acute and convalescent COVID-19 originated in the United States, Italy and Spain. The cDNA or gDNA used as material had been derived from T cells, B-cell-depleted T cells, or PBMCs.

CDR3 length: 17 residues. Germline CDR1 and CDR2: MGHRA and YSYEKL. With 3 bases removed from V and 1 base from J, the gap between germline ends came to 17 bases. Methods used by the authors: Counts of nucleated cells, estimated from reference gene primer amplification, were obtained. Clones were read by immunoSEQ multiplex PCR, and TCRdb kept only the in-frame ones, dropping some. The DNA was the basis for D and trimming; V, J and clone size are from that table. Of more than 300,000 clones listed, about 84% are singletons. The sample comprised peripheral blood. The sequence was obtained from a woman in her forties or fifties with acute or convalescent COVID-19. J is TRBJ2-3 and V is TRBV4-1; maybe TRBD1 (6 bases). CDR3 loop: CASSHRGRGLGTDTQYF. The CDR3 DNA sequence: TGCGCCAGCAGCCACAGGGGCAGGGGCCTCGGCACAGATACGCAGTATTTT.